What follows describes a single T cell receptor (beta chain). No antigen is known for it. No base-level quality is on record; no much larger clone is a single base apart. TCRbeta CDR3 regions were amplified from genomic DNA by means of the immunoSEQ Assay, a bias-controlled multiplex PCR. The paper's data handling went like this. Within the assay, amplification of reference gene primers was used to estimate how many nucleated cells each sample contained. To quantify the absolute abundance of each unique TCRbeta CDR3 rearrangement, sequence reads were collapsed and filtered. For each sample, productive Simpson clonality was calculated by taking the square root of Simpson's diversity index across productive rearrangements. TCRdb re-hosts the immuneACCESS table, in-frame sequences only. Its copies lack some clones; in the studies checked, an unresolved V gene accounts for under half of them, and the cause for the rest is not known. D and trimming come from the DNA, and the V and J calls and clone size come from that table. The sample table records 150,000 or so clones; approximately 86% of these occur just once. Clones ranked in the top ten supply about 1.5% of the sample.

Whole blood was collected in K2EDTA tubes by collaborating institutions according to the institutions' own protocols. Collaborator samples were shipped for TCRbeta analysis as frozen whole blood, isolated PBMCs, or DNA extracted from either sample type. These data are taken from a study of blood T cell repertoires in COVID-19 (dated by TCRdb to the early 2020s). General notes on the study: Samples covering the acute and convalescent phases of COVID-19 were provided by collaborators in the United States, Italy and Spain. The material from the prospective study consisted of cDNA or gDNA derived from T cells, B-cell-depleted T cells, or PBMCs. The dataset comprised deeply sampled blood TCRbeta repertoires from subjects exposed to, actively infected with, or recovered from COVID-19. The repertoires were made available in a free public database intended to serve as a resource for research on the immune response to SARS-CoV-2. Samples came from the ongoing ImmuneRACE study (first 160 participants) plus 1,254 subjects from 6 global collaborators. Nearly every sample came with metadata listing a de-identified subject ID, COVID-19 status, age in years and sex. HLA class I and class II types, where available, came from metadata supplied by the sample provider rather than from assay-based typing.

Compared with germline, V lacks 3 bases and J lacks 2 bases; bases without a gene match: 3. The CDR3 runs 15 residues from the cysteine to the phenylalanine. Left in the record is the CDR3 DNA by itself, 45 bases read in frame from the first base. The germline V gene yields SGHTA for CDR1 and FQGNSA for CDR2. What the research found in general, with its limitations: How much clinical and demographic metadata was included differed by source and by participant, and the metadata was provided uncurated.

The sample consisted of peripheral blood. Recombination connected TRBV7-2 to TRBJ2-2; 7 central bases correspond to TRBD1. The TCR was taken from a woman aged 55-69 years with acute or convalescent COVID-19. The DNA sequence reads TGTGCCAGCAGCTTGGACAGGCGAAACACCGGGGAGCTGTTTTTT. Translated, it reads CASSLDRRNTGELFF.